This TCR beta chain came from a study of blood T cell repertoires in COVID-19. On the study more broadly: From the United States, Italy and Spain came samples of acute and convalescent COVID-19.

The CDR3 consists of 14 residues. Germline V gene lookup returns CDR1 SEHNR and CDR2 FQNEAQ (reference sequence). The ends were cut back, 0 bases at V and 4 bases at J, with 9 bases in the middle. The data were produced by immunoSEQ multiplex PCR, yet TCRdb's version contains in-frame clones alone and is incomplete. The table includes over 45,000 clones, 80% to 90% detected once. This chain connects TRBV7-9 to TRBJ1-2; D is perhaps TRBD1 (6 bases). The source of this sequence is a man aged 40-49 years with acute or convalescent COVID-19. The sequenced sample consisted of peripheral blood. The chain's CDR3 is CASSLAGGFYGYTF. The CDR3 DNA follows: TGTGCCAGCAGCTTAGCAGGGGGTTTCTATGGCTACACCTTC.